The 24 T cell receptor beta chains below all came from one sample that was sequenced in a study of shared clonotypes between healthy human individuals (dated by TCRdb to about 2020). Libraries were made using the immunoSEQ multiplex PCR assay. TCRdb retrieved this table from immuneACCESS and kept in-frame rearrangements only. Not all clones are present; in checked studies, unresolved V genes account for under half, and no reason is known for the remainder. In all, the sample holds approximately 2.5 million clones, and approximately 94% of those were seen once. Approximately 0.35% of the sample rests with the top ten. The specimen was naive CD4+ T cells from PBMCs. What the cell subset or site label conveys for this sample: CD45RA+ positively selected. These receptors originate from a young man in good health. Some clones in this sample may be carry-over from other donors' samples.

The rearrangement uses TRBV28 and TRBJ1-1; D is unclear. The length of the CDR3 is 12 residues. V lost 4 bases, J lost 4 bases, and 7 bases lay in between. Per the germline V gene, CDR1 is MDHEN and CDR2 is SYDVKM. CDR3 sequence: CASSSRPTEAFF. CDR3 DNA sequence: TGTGCCAGCAGTTCGAGGCCCACTGAAGCTTTCTTT.

The J gene is TRBJ1-6, the V gene TRBV4-2; 9 positions match TRBD1. Germline CDR1 and CDR2: LGHNA and YNFKEQ. Trimming removed 0 bases from V and 7 bases from J; junction bases left unmatched: 4. The CDR3 sequence is 16 residues long. CDR3 loop: CASSQEGQGRNSPLHF. In nucleotides, the CDR3 is TGTGCCAGCAGCCAAGAGGGACAGGGAAGAAATTCACCCCTCCACTTT.

The chain couples TRBV2 to TRBJ2-5; TRBD2 is a possible D gene (6 bases). Trimming stripped 6 bases from V and 5 bases from J, with 16 bases between. The germline gives CDR1 SNHLY, CDR2 FYNNEI. The CDR3 is 14 residues long. CDR3 nucleotides: TGTGCCAGCAGCCAGAGGGCGGGGATGGAGACCCAGTACTTC. As protein: CASSQRAGMETQYF.

In regard to this clone: Other DNA sequences from this sample encode an identical CDR3 as well. The V call is TRBV5-5, the J call TRBJ2-5; perhaps TRBD1 as D (6 bases). V shed 1 base and J shed 2 bases, with 9 bases lying between them. From germline, CDR1 is SGHKS and CDR2 YYEKEE (reference sequence). This CDR3 has 14 amino acids. The CDR3 sequence: CASSLLQGQETQYF. CDR3 bases: TGTGCCAGCAGCTTGCTTCAGGGGCAAGAGACCCAGTACTTC. The full variable domain, completed using reference TRBV5-5 and TRBJ2-5, is DAGVTQSPTHLIKTRGQQVTLRCSPISGHKSVSWYQQVLGQGPQFIFQYYEKEERGRGNFPDRFSARQFPNYSSELNVNALLLGDSALYLCASSLLQGQETQYFGPGTRLLVL.

About this clone itself: Other DNA sequences in the sample encode the same CDR3. The V gene is TRBV28, the J gene TRBJ1-3; a weak D match, TRBD1 (6 bases). CDR1 is MDHEN, CDR2 SYDVKM, per germline. The CDR3 extends over 14 amino acids. Between the trimmed V and J ends, which lost 5 bases and 1 base, there was a span of 9 bases. Here the CDR3 reads CASSQGGSGNTIYF. CDR3 coding DNA: TGTGCCAGCAGTCAAGGGGGATCTGGAAACACCATATATTTT.

This chain joins TRBV7-2 and TRBJ1-2; D is perhaps TRBD1 (5 bases). Germline assignment: CDR1 SGHTA and CDR2 FQGNSA. The CDR3 is made up of 14 amino acids. The V end was cut by 2 bases, the J end by 7 bases, with 14 bases between. Written as DNA, the CDR3 is TGTGCCAGCAGCTTAATCCCCAGGGTGGGTGGCTACACCTTC. Protein product: CASSLIPRVGGYTF.

The chain employs TRBV30 and TRBJ2-1; the match to TRBD2 covers 11 bases. In germline, CDR1 is GTSNPN, CDR2 SVGIG (reference sequence). The CDR3 runs to 18 residues. V lost 3 bases, J lost 0 bases, and 10 bases stayed unmatched. The DNA of the CDR3 is TGTGCCTGGAGCCCCGGTAGCGGGAGGGCTTCCTCCTACAATGAGCAGTTCTTC. Residues: CAWSPGSGRASSYNEQFF.

The chain joins TRBV28 to TRBJ2-5; D ambiguous. The CDR3 totals 12 residues. Per the germline V gene, CDR1 is MDHEN and CDR2 is SYDVKM. Trimming shortened V by 4 bases and J by 4 bases, and 7 bases separated the two germline ends. The DNA for the CDR3 is TGTGCCAGCAGTTCTCAAACAGAGACCCAGTACTTC. It yields the protein CASSSQTETQYF.

The chain recombines TRBV10-3 with TRBJ2-7, with D unclear. V was cut by 4 bases and J by 3 bases, with 4 bases left in between. The CDR3 spans 11 residues. Germline V gene data show CDR1 as ENHRY and CDR2 as SYGVKD. CDR3 nucleotides: TGTGCCATCAGTGGATTCTACGAGCAGTACTTC. This codes for CAISGFYEQYF.

The gene calls are TRBV5-1 and TRBJ2-7, with 8 bases aligning to TRBD1. V was pared by 6 bases and J by 4 bases, with 9 bases of the junction left unmatched. This CDR3 has 14 amino acids. Germline values: CDR1 SGHRS, CDR2 YFSETQ. The CDR3 sequence is CASTATGDRYEQYF. The CDR3 DNA reads as TGCGCCAGCACCGCTACAGGGGACAGGTACGAGCAGTACTTC.

This chain links TRBV29-1 with TRBJ2-7, with 14 positions matching TRBD2. Germline assignment: CDR1 SQVTM and CDR2 ANQGSEA. After removal of 5 bases from V and 7 bases from J, the junction contained 7 bases not matched to a gene. This CDR3 region has 14 residues. DNA for the CDR3: TGCAGCGTTTGGACTAGCGGGAGGTCGTTAGAGCAGTACTTC. Residues: CSVWTSGRSLEQYF.

This chain joins TRBV28 and TRBJ2-7; D unclear. Germline CDR1 is MDHEN and CDR2 is SYDVKM. V was clipped by 5 bases and J by 2 bases, with 13 bases between them. CDR3 length equals 14 residues. The CDR3 DNA reads TGTGCCAGCAGTCTCAATAATAAGCCCTACGAGCAGTACTTC. This encodes CASSLNNKPYEQYF.

The rearrangement links TRBV5-1 to TRBJ2-5, with a weak D call TRBD2 (5 bases). From germline, CDR1 is SGHRS and CDR2 YFSETQ. V lost 5 bases to trimming and J lost 5 bases, with 13 bases between them. This CDR3 contains 13 residues. For the CDR3, the DNA is TGCGCCAGCAGTGTGGAGGTCCGGGAGACCCAGTACTTC. Its translation is CASSVEVRETQYF.

The J gene is TRBJ1-2, the V gene TRBV28; TRBD1 matches 9 bases. The CDR3 extends over 15 amino acids. Germline CDR1 and CDR2: MDHEN and SYDVKM. The trim removed 5 bases at V and 8 bases at J, leaving 12 bases unmatched. CDR3 region: CASSPSPGTGKGYTF. Written as DNA, the CDR3 is TGTGCCAGCAGTCCCAGTCCCGGGACAGGGAAAGGCTACACCTTC.

The chain carries TRBV9 and TRBJ2-2; 8 positions match TRBD1. The CDR3 is made up of 16 amino acids. Germline-derived CDR1 and CDR2 are SGDLS and YYNGEE. Trimming took 0 bases from V and 7 from J; bases not matched to a gene: 8. The CDR3 sequence is CASSVAGQGAGGELFF. In DNA, the CDR3 is TGTGCCAGCAGCGTAGCAGGGCAGGGGGCTGGCGGGGAGCTGTTTTTT.

V usage is TRBV19 and J usage is TRBJ2-2; 7 nucleotides agree with TRBD1. The trim removed 5 bases at V and 4 bases at J, leaving 10 bases unmatched. The CDR3 runs 16 residues. The germline V gene encodes CDR1 LNHDA and CDR2 SQIVND (reference sequence). The CDR3 DNA reads TGTGCCAGTAGTTCAACGGGACAGAGACCCACCGGGGAGCTGTTTTTT. This translates into CASSSTGQRPTGELFF.

V is TRBV6-6 and J is TRBJ2-5; D possibly uses TRBD1 or TRBD2 (5 bases each). The germline CDR1 and CDR2 sequences are MNHNY and SVGAGI (reference sequence). Trimming shortened V by 7 bases and J by 0 bases, and 18 bases separated the two germline ends. This CDR3 region has 16 residues. The CDR3 region has the DNA TGTGCCAGCATTACGGGGCCCCCCATGTACCAAGAGACCCAGTACTTC. Its translation is CASITGPPMYQETQYF.

This clone appeared a single time. V is TRBV7-6 and J is TRBJ2-5; 7 bases map to TRBD2. Germline CDR1 is SGHVS and CDR2 is FNYEAQ. The CDR3 is 15 amino acids. V trimming: 2 bases; J trimming: 0 bases; junction bases outside the gene matches: 3. As DNA, the CDR3 is TGTGCCAGCAGCTTATCCCGGGGGGACCAAGAGACCCAGTACTTC. Its translation is CASSLSRGDQETQYF.

A note on this clone: The same CDR3 is also encoded by other DNA sequences in this sample. The chain employs TRBV7-3 and TRBJ2-1; D not resolved. Germline CDR1 and CDR2: SGHTA and FQGTGA. The CDR3 loop spans 14 amino acids. V lost 3 bases and J lost 7, with 13 bases in between. Here the CDR3 reads CASSFGDLSNEQFF. The CDR3 DNA reads as TGTGCCAGCAGCTTTGGAGACCTCAGTAATGAGCAGTTCTTC.

The rearrangement joins TRBV21-1 to TRBJ1-5; TRBD1, the D gene given by the table, was not confirmed from the DNA. TRBV21-1 is deemed a pseudogene. CDR3 length equals 15 residues. CDR3 nucleotide sequence: TGTGCCAGCAGCAAAGGTAACAGGTCGGGTCAGCCCCAGCATTTT. Translating gives CASSKGNRSGQPQHF.

As concerns this clone: Other DNA sequences in this sample translate to the same CDR3. The chain couples TRBV5-4 to TRBJ1-3; D might be TRBD1 (5 bases). The V gene's germline CDR1 is SGHNT and CDR2 YYREEE (reference sequence). This CDR3 region has 14 residues. V lost 0 bases, J lost 2 bases, and 6 bases lay in between. The CDR3 is CASSLGGTGNTIYF. As DNA, the CDR3 is TGTGCCAGCAGCTTGGGGGGGACTGGAAACACCATATATTTT.

The chain has TRBV21-1 and TRBJ2-7; the D call TRBD2 from the table was never checked on the DNA. TRBV21-1 is termed a pseudogene. The CDR3 is made up of 18 amino acids. CDR3 amino acids: CASSRAAGWGGSSYEQYF. The CDR3 region has the DNA TGTGCCAGCAGCAGAGCCGCCGGGTGGGGCGGGAGCTCCTACGAGCAGTACTTC.

V gene TRBV5-4 combines with J gene TRBJ2-3; D call uncertain. Trimming pared 3 bases from V and 1 base from J, leaving 9 bases between. Germline V gene lookup returns CDR1 SGHNT and CDR2 YYREEE (reference sequence). The CDR3 spans 14 residues. The CDR3 reads CASSSPLRTDTQYF. The CDR3 coding sequence is TGTGCCAGCAGCTCTCCCCTTCGCACAGATACGCAGTATTTT.

The chain is built from TRBV18 and TRBJ2-1; 13 nucleotides match TRBD2. J gave up 8 bases and V 3 bases, and 13 bases lay outside the gene matches. CDR1 is KGHSH, CDR2 LQKENI, per germline. The CDR3 is 18 residues long. The CDR3 DNA sequence: TGTGCCAGCTCACCCAATCGGCCCGGGACTAGCGGGAAGGATGAGCAGTTCTTC. Its translation: CASSPNRPGTSGKDEQFF. Complete variable domain (other parts from reference TRBV18 and TRBJ2-1): NAGVMQNPRHLVRRRGQEARLRCSPMKGHSHVYWYRQLPEEGLKFMVYLQKENIIDESGMPKERFSAEFPKEGPSILRIQQVVRGDSAAYFCASSPNRPGTSGKDEQFFGPGTRLTVL.